Listed here are 8 T cell receptor beta chains from one sample, sequenced in a study of T cells in women clearing cervical HPV infection. The assay was immunoSEQ multiplex PCR, and TCRdb's table has in-frame clones only and misses some. The sample holds tens of thousands of clones. What was sequenced was blood buffy coat. The receptors were sampled from a woman between 18 and 70 years old with a cervical HPV16 infection that either progressed to CIN3+ or cleared (not recorded which).

Turning to this clone: The sequenced fragment ends 3 residues before the CDR3 boundary, so the rest is inferred from the germline J gene. This chain uses TRBV20-1 with TRBJ1-2, with 7 bases identical to TRBD1. V dropped 5 bases and J dropped 4; count of bases not matched to a gene: 4. This CDR3 has 12 residues. From germline, CDR1 is DFQATT and CDR2 SNEGSKA (reference sequence). The sequenced CDR3 bases are TGCAGTGCTCGACAGGGCTTCTATGGC. Translating it yields CSARQGFYG. The whole CDR3 is CSARQGFYGYTF.

For this clone: Read data end 3 residues before the CDR3 end; the end is taken from the germline J gene. The genes are TRBV9 and TRBJ2-5, with 8 positions matching TRBD2. Per germline, CDR1 SGDLS and CDR2 YYNGEE. The CDR3 has 14 residues. V lost 2 bases and J lost 1; bases outside the gene matches: 1. Here the CDR3 reads CASSVSGVQETQYF. The part of the CDR3 DNA that was read is TGTGCCAGCAGCGTTAGCGGGGTCCAAGAGACC.

On this clone: The sequenced fragment ends 3 residues before the CDR3 boundary, so the rest is inferred from the germline J gene. The genes are TRBV7-3 and TRBJ2-3, with D possibly TRBD2 on 5 matching bases. The germline CDR1 and CDR2 sequences are SGHTA and FQGTGA. Trimming removed 2 bases from V and 1 base from J, with 7 bases in between. The CDR3 consists of 14 residues. Incomplete CDR3 DNA: TGTGCCAGCAGCTTATACGGGGGCACAGATACG. Amino acid sequence: CASSLYGGTDT. The whole CDR3 sequence is CASSLYGGTDTQYF.

Worth noting for this clone: The read falls 3 residues short of the CDR3 end, and the missing part is taken from the germline J gene. This sequence joins TRBV7-6 and TRBJ2-3; D remains unclear. V was shortened by 4 bases and J by 0 bases, with 14 bases between the two germline ends. The CDR3 covers 16 residues. Germline V gene sequence: CDR1 SGHVS, CDR2 FNYEAQ. CDR3 region: CASSSGTVTSTDTQYF. The sequenced CDR3 bases are TGTGCCAGCAGCTCAGGCACAGTCACTAGCACAGATACG.

With respect to this clone: The read stops 3 residues short of the end of the CDR3; the missing end is completed from the germline J gene. The chain joins TRBV4-1 to TRBJ2-1; the match to TRBD2 covers 7 bases. The trim removed 3 bases at V and 1 base at J, leaving 3 bases unmatched. The CDR3 is 15 residues long. Germline lookup yields CDR1 MGHRA and CDR2 YSYEKL. The CDR3 bases that were read are TGCGCCAGCAGCCACCCGGGGGGATCCTACAATGAG. Its protein product is CASSHPGGSYNE. The whole CDR3 protein is CASSHPGGSYNEQFF.

Notes on this clone: Sequencing ends 3 residues short of the CDR3 end; the germline J gene provides the rest. The chain combines TRBV28 with TRBJ2-5; D is unresolved. Germline CDR1 is MDHEN and CDR2 is SYDVKM. Trimming removed 3 bases at V and 1 base at J, with 6 bases between. The length of the CDR3 is 13 residues. CDR3 sequence: CASSLLAQETQYF. The part of the CDR3 DNA that was read is TGTGCCAGCAGTTTGTTGGCCCAAGAGACC.

Note on this clone: Read sequence stops 3 residues before the CDR3 end, and the germline J gene provides the missing end. The V and J genes are TRBV20-1 and TRBJ2-3, with a weak D call TRBD2 (6 bases). The germline gives CDR1 DFQATT, CDR2 SNEGSKA (reference sequence). The V end was cut by 3 bases, the J end by 0 bases, with 16 bases between. This CDR3 has 16 residues. This CDR3 reads CSASFVLGGSTDTQYF. CDR3 DNA, as far as it was read: TGCAGTGCTAGCTTTGTTTTGGGGGGAAGCACAGATACG.

The DNA read from the CDR3 is TGTGCCAGCAGTGAATCAGGAGACACAGATACG. Encoded protein: CASSESGDTDT. The whole CDR3 sequence reads CASSESGDTDTQYF. This chain joins TRBV6-4 and TRBJ2-3; D gene ambiguous. The CDR3 end falls 3 residues outside the read, so it is completed with the germline J gene. Germline CDR1 and CDR2: MRHNA and SNTAGT. This CDR3 is 14 amino acids long. The V end was cut by 3 bases, the J end by 2 bases, with 9 bases between.